This entry concerns a single T cell receptor (beta chain). Its antigen is not yet known. No quality values exist for individual bases; no much larger clone is one base distant. The cohort comprised hundreds of healthy bone marrow donors. All cohort members were sampled while nominally healthy, although unrecorded immune exposures were likely present. The donor tested CMV seropositive, placing the donor among the roughly 300 seropositive members of the cohort. Every donor gave a peripheral blood sample, and the peripheral blood mononuclear cells from that sample were used for TCR beta sequencing. The Qiagen DNeasy Blood Extraction Kit was used to extract genomic DNA from the blood cell samples. This sample was taken from a study of cytomegalovirus exposure and HLA in healthy donors (dated by TCRdb to the late 2010s). Some background on the complete study: In an earlier analysis of some 610 of the donors, approximately 300 Gb of sequence data and roughly 100 million unique TCR beta sequences from some 170 million T cells were reported. Roughly five DR-DQ haplotypes were handled as single units for association and clustering because linkage in the cohort was strong. Of the roughly 430 genotyped donors, approximately 80% fell in the genetic ancestry cluster associated with self-reported Caucasian donors. Every repertoire in the discovery cohort had been generated on one and the same sequencing platform. On average, roughly 240,000 unique TCR beta nucleotide sequences were sequenced per donor among a few hundred genotyped donors of the cohort, with roughly 18% of those sequences being non-productive. To study patterns of TCR occurrence, a later analysis re-analyzed previously published TCR beta repertoires from 600 to 750 donors and added high-resolution HLA genotyping. Donor age, sex, ethnicity and CMV serostatus were collected together with the repertoire data. In addition to the first cohort of approximately 670 subjects, a separate validation cohort of 130 or so different subjects was used. The study combined high-throughput TCR immunosequencing, statistical association of individual TCRs with disease status, and machine learning to predict cytomegalovirus infection status. In an earlier analysis of roughly 580 of the donors, high-throughput TCR beta sequencing was used to judge whether each TCR beta V gene segment behaved as functional or pseudogenic. The study aimed to test whether signatures of past pathogen exposure could be identified by cataloging public T cell receptors. Both class I and class II loci were covered by HLA typing, at four-digit resolution. Typing coverage varied by locus: roughly 629-630 donors for A, B, C, DRB1 and DQB1; around 560 for DQA1; 606 for DPA1; roughly 450 for DPB1. A later genetic analysis took genome-wide SNP genotypes for about three fifths of the roughly 670 donors and used that subset as a discovery cohort. An early release covering just under 650 HLA-typed donors comprised roughly 300 gigabases of sequencing data and 85 million or so unique TCR sequences. Using immunosequencing, the study profiled T cell repertoires from 500 to 800 subjects and related those repertoires to cytomegalovirus serostatus. Rather than using new phenotypic data, the later analysis identified candidate immune exposures from TCR beta sequences and from how often those sequences occurred across donors.

CDR1 and CDR2 (SGHDN, FVKESK) derive from the germline V gene. There are 18 amino acids in the CDR3, from cysteine to phenylalanine inclusive. Left in the record is the CDR3 DNA by itself, 54 bases read in frame from the first base. V loses 5 bases of germline sequence and J loses 0 bases, and the interval between the two ends is 20 bases. The library was produced with the immunoSEQ multiplex PCR assay. For the multiplex PCR, a mixture combining 60 forward primers for TCR Vbeta segments and 13 reverse primers for TCR Jbeta segments was used. The CDR3 region of rearranged TCR beta genes was amplified from genomic DNA with a multiplex PCR assay. On the Illumina HiSeq System, the amplified TCR beta libraries were sequenced as 87-base-pair reads. For the original study's pipeline: A later analysis counted 65 million to 90 million unique TCR beta chains across the 650 to 800 repertoires, and around 9.9 million of these chains were shared by at least two donors. Raw reads were error-corrected and collapsed into unique sequences by a nearest-neighbor algorithm in which closely related sequences were merged to remove PCR and sequencing errors. CDR3 sequences were aligned to IMGT reference sequences to assign V, D and J gene segments. For a sequence to be retained, a match of at least six nucleotides to both a V gene segment and a J gene segment was required. A rearrangement was called productive if the CDR3 had no stop codons and remained in frame with V and J, and every other rearrangement was called non-productive. Following IMGT convention, CDR3 was defined as the stretch from the second conserved V-encoded cysteine up to the conserved J-encoded phenylalanine. The earlier analysis of about 500 of the donors excluded sequences that lacked an unambiguous match to a single V gene segment. In an earlier analysis of some 590 of the donors, a V segment was called functional when productive rearrangements were above 56.7%, and segregating when the standard deviation between donors exceeded 5%. A statistical classification framework was built for diagnosing cytomegalovirus status from the catalog of TCR beta chain sequences. V and J gene assignment, in a later analysis, came from comparing TCR nucleotide sequences with IMGT/GENE-DB human TR gene sequences. In a later analysis, CDR3 sequences and most-parsimonious VDJ recombination scenarios were assigned using the TCRdist pipeline. In a later analysis, each TCR beta chain was defined by its CDR3 amino acid sequence together with its V-gene family, and reads without a unique V-gene family were excluded. As a way to deal with suspected cross-contamination and a sequencing artifact, a later analysis dropped 592 nucleotide sequences that were highly shared and had low generation probability. For each public chain, a later analysis derived a clonal expansion index from normalized ranks of inferred template counts within each repertoire. In a later analysis, generation probabilities were computed with a VDJ recombination model fitted to out-of-frame rearrangements, and the resulting probabilities were checked against IGoR. In a later analysis, TCR-TCR, TCR-HLA and TCR-CMV co-occurrence was scored with hypergeometric tests, and a repertoire-size bias correction was applied to TCR pairs. A later analysis estimated false discovery rates by permuting HLA or CMV assignments 20 times. In a later analysis, co-occurring TCRs were grouped with DBSCAN, and TCRdist sequence similarity was added when clustering was performed within HLA-allele-positive subsets. Co-occurrence clustering excluded repertoires with fewer than 30,000 or more than 120,000 public chains, plus five with anomalous nucleotide sharing. TCRdb took this table from immuneACCESS and kept in-frame rearrangements with V and J called. Such tables lack part of the clones; where checked against another copy, unresolved V genes explain under half of the gap, and the rest is unexplained. The V and J calls and clone size are taken from that table; D and trimming were inferred from the DNA. The sample yields roughly 260,000 clones; just under 85% were counted once. The ten largest clones represent about 2% of the sample.

Paper-wide results and their limitations: A cluster of highly shared sequence variants was judged likely to be a technical artifact of the sequencing pipeline. A later genetic analysis associated a missense DCLRE1C variant with V-gene and J-gene trimming of TCR beta chains, and an independent cohort replicated the association. A further reported finding was that TCR beta sequences accurately predicted the HLA-A and HLA-B alleles for most subjects in the first cohort. Because HLA typing was unavailable for some donors at each locus, only the typed subset was used in association tests. CMV serostatus was the only immune exposure information available for the cohort. Three of the identified cytomegalovirus-associated TCR beta chains were confirmed in vitro to be specific for cytomegalovirus antigens. This cohort had only TCR beta chains sequenced, and the lack of alpha or paired-chain data limited which features could be detected. An earlier analysis of 587 of the donors showed that most TCR beta V segments appeared in productive rearrangements either about 87% or about 30% of the time, which broadly matched IMGT annotations. Some IMGT-functional V segments, including TRBV6-2 and TRBV6-3, could not be distinguished by the 87-base-pair reads and were therefore excluded. Linkage disequilibrium might explain the correlated functional status among segregating V segments, but an unknown experimental factor could not be ruled out. The authors suggested that the approach could potentially be extended to other disease states and immunological phenotypes. In a later analysis, most CMV-associated TCR beta chains were found to appear HLA-restricted, with HLA associations seemingly driven largely by CMV exposure. Because counts were too low, approximately 15 rarely observed V segments, including chromosome 9 orphons, were excluded from the earlier analysis of 587 of the donors. In both the original and validation cohorts, the classifier was reported to diagnose cytomegalovirus status with high specificity and sensitivity. The study gave a list of about 170 TCR beta chains associated with cytomegalovirus. According to a later analysis, parvovirus B19, influenza, CMV and Epstein-Barr virus appeared linked to several top co-occurrence clusters. Compared with the 666-donor mean, donors in an Asian-associated ancestry cluster had fewer N-insertions in productive TCRs, according to a later genetic analysis. In a later analysis, around 15,000 TCR beta sequences were associated with specific HLA alleles at a false discovery rate of 0.05. Sequencing depth was assumed to be roughly uniform across donors in the presence/absence analyses, though that assumption may not hold. Most TCR sequences were seen in very few donors, while some public TCRs were found in many individuals. In a later analysis, TCR association rates were found to vary across HLA loci, with the most associated TCRs seen for DRB1 alleles and the fewest for HLA-C alleles. When HLA alleles, especially DR and DQ, strongly co-occurred, TCR associations were difficult to assign to individual alleles. Compared with equally common non-associated chains, HLA-associated TCR beta chains in a later analysis were more clonally expanded and had lower generation probabilities.

This chain is built from TRBV14 and TRBJ2-1; the best D guess is TRBD1, with 6 bases matching. The material sequenced was PBMCs. The origin of this receptor is a woman in her thirties or forties in good health and CMV-seropositive. The DNA sequence follows: TGTGCCAGCAGCTCCCGGACAGCATACCCTCCCTCCTACAATGAGCAGTTCTTC. Its translation is CASSSRTAYPPSYNEQFF.